These T cell receptor beta chains were read from a single sample in a study of CD8 T cells in ankylosing spondylitis. TCRdb used MiXCR to reprocess the 5' RACE reads, holding one entry per CDR3 protein. This table holds fewer than 250,000 distinct CDR3 sequences, approximately 20% found once. The specimen sequenced was blood, either unsorted or a sorted T cell fraction (not recorded which). These receptors were obtained from a male donor with ankylosing spondylitis. The CDR3 runs from the conserved cysteine through the conserved F or W. Fields, in order: clone size, V gene, J gene, D gene, CDR3 protein, CDR3 DNA. D genes are given only for firm matches. Only some rows state a clone size, as once, few, many or a class for expanded clones.

clone_size: few
v_call: TRBV30
j_call: TRBJ2-5
d_call: .
cdr3_aa: CAWRFGLVPQETQYF
cdr3_nt: TGTGCCTGGAGGTTTGGACTGGTGCCTCAAGAGACCCAGTACTTC

clone_size: .
v_call: TRBV5-4
j_call: TRBJ2-3
d_call: TRBD1
cdr3_aa: CASSLLETGVADTQYF
cdr3_nt: TGTGCCAGCAGCTTGTTGGAAACAGGGGTGGCAGATACGCAGTATTTT

clone_size: few
v_call: TRBV12-3/TRBV12-4
j_call: TRBJ2-7
d_call: TRBD2
cdr3_aa: CASKREGYEQYF
cdr3_nt: TGTGCCTCGAAGCGGGAGGGATACGAGCAGTACTTC

clone_size: .
v_call: TRBV6-1
j_call: TRBJ2-1
d_call: .
cdr3_aa: CASSPRVPLNNEQFF
cdr3_nt: TGTGCCAGCAGTCCCCGAGTCCCGCTTAACAATGAGCAGTTCTTC

clone_size: many
v_call: TRBV7-9
j_call: TRBJ1-2
d_call: TRBD1
cdr3_aa: CASSPRLLDREYGYTF
cdr3_nt: TGTGCCAGCAGCCCTAGGCTCCTGGACAGGGAATATGGCTACACCTTC

clone_size: .
v_call: TRBV4-1
j_call: TRBJ1-2
d_call: TRBD1
cdr3_aa: CASGTGTEGYTF
cdr3_nt: TGCGCCAGCGGGACCGGGACAGAGGGCTACACCTTC

clone_size: .
v_call: TRBV12-3/TRBV12-4
j_call: TRBJ2-5
d_call: TRBD2
cdr3_aa: CASSGTSGGAGQETQYF
cdr3_nt: TGTGCCAGCAGTGGGACTAGCGGGGGGGCCGGGCAAGAGACCCAGTACTTC

clone_size: few
v_call: TRBV5-1
j_call: TRBJ2-2
d_call: .
cdr3_aa: CASSLGTMVSGELFF
cdr3_nt: TGCGCCAGCAGCCTGGGCACAATGGTCTCCGGGGAGCTGTTTTTT

clone_size: few
v_call: TRBV20-1
j_call: TRBJ2-7
d_call: .
cdr3_aa: CSAIYEQYF
cdr3_nt: TGCAGTGCTATCTACGAGCAGTACTTC

clone_size: .
v_call: TRBV11-3
j_call: TRBJ2-2
d_call: .
cdr3_aa: CASRSANTGELFF
cdr3_nt: TGTGCCAGCAGAAGCGCGAACACCGGGGAGCTGTTTTTT

clone_size: .
v_call: TRBV12-3/TRBV12-4
j_call: TRBJ1-1
d_call: .
cdr3_aa: CASTFDTEAFF
cdr3_nt: TGTGCCAGCACCTTTGACACTGAAGCTTTCTTT

clone_size: few
v_call: TRBV6-2/TRBV6-3
j_call: TRBJ1-5
d_call: TRBD1
cdr3_aa: CASSYSSTGESQPQHF
cdr3_nt: TGTGCCAGCAGTTACTCGAGTACAGGGGAGAGCCAGCCCCAGCATTTT

clone_size: few
v_call: TRBV12-3/TRBV12-4
j_call: TRBJ2-1
d_call: .
cdr3_aa: CAISDGSSYNEQFF
cdr3_nt: TGTGCCATCTCCGACGGGAGCTCCTACAATGAGCAGTTCTTC

clone_size: .
v_call: TRBV20-1
j_call: TRBJ2-7
d_call: .
cdr3_aa: CSARARTSYEQYF
cdr3_nt: TGCAGTGCTAGAGCCAGGACTTCTTACGAGCAGTACTTC

clone_size: few
v_call: TRBV11-2
j_call: TRBJ2-3
d_call: .
cdr3_aa: CASSTVLGTDTQYF
cdr3_nt: TGTGCCAGCAGCACGGTCTTGGGAACAGATACGCAGTATTTT

clone_size: .
v_call: TRBV2
j_call: TRBJ1-1
d_call: .
cdr3_aa: CASSDGTSVPMNTEAFF
cdr3_nt: TGTGCCAGCAGTGACGGCACCTCAGTACCGATGAACACTGAAGCTTTCTTT

clone_size: few
v_call: TRBV4-3
j_call: TRBJ2-2
d_call: .
cdr3_aa: CASSQEVWTGELFF
cdr3_nt: TGCGCCAGCAGCCAAGAAGTTTGGACCGGGGAGCTGTTTTTT

clone_size: few
v_call: TRBV24-1
j_call: TRBJ2-5
d_call: TRBD2
cdr3_aa: CATGLAEQETQYF
cdr3_nt: TGTGCCACCGGGCTAGCGGAACAAGAGACCCAGTACTTC

clone_size: once
v_call: TRBV20-1
j_call: TRBJ2-3
d_call: .
cdr3_aa: CSAPGTVSPDTQYF
cdr3_nt: TGCAGTGCCCCCGGCACAGTGAGTCCGGATACGCAGTATTTT

clone_size: many
v_call: TRBV3-1
j_call: TRBJ2-2
d_call: TRBD2
cdr3_aa: CASSPGLGNTGELFF
cdr3_nt: TGTGCCAGCAGCCCCGGACTAGGGAACACCGGGGAGCTGTTTTTT

clone_size: few
v_call: TRBV24-1
j_call: TRBJ2-5
d_call: .
cdr3_aa: CATSDFQEGETQYF
cdr3_nt: TGTGCCACCAGTGATTTTCAGGAGGGCGAGACCCAGTACTTC

clone_size: few
v_call: TRBV28
j_call: TRBJ2-1
d_call: TRBD1
cdr3_aa: CASSKTGFRYNEQFF
cdr3_nt: TGTGCCAGCAGTAAGACAGGGTTCCGGTACAATGAGCAGTTCTTC

clone_size: .
v_call: TRBV7-2
j_call: TRBJ2-1
d_call: .
cdr3_aa: CASSFSGPIAVTYNEQFF
cdr3_nt: TGTGCCAGCAGCTTTAGCGGTCCAATAGCGGTAACCTACAATGAGCAGTTCTTC

clone_size: .
v_call: TRBV20-1
j_call: TRBJ1-1
d_call: .
cdr3_aa: CSAEQGRMNTEAFF
cdr3_nt: TGCAGTGCTGAACAGGGACGGATGAACACTGAAGCTTTCTTT

clone_size: few
v_call: TRBV11-2
j_call: TRBJ2-3
d_call: TRBD1
cdr3_aa: CASSSPPMTGGNQDTQYF
cdr3_nt: TGTGCCAGCAGCTCCCCCCCAATGACAGGGGGCAATCAGGATACGCAGTATTTT

clone_size: .
v_call: TRBV4-1
j_call: TRBJ2-1
d_call: .
cdr3_aa: CASSQGLGSYNEQFF
cdr3_nt: TGCGCCAGCAGCCAAGGACTAGGGTCCTACAATGAGCAGTTCTTC

clone_size: few
v_call: TRBV7-9
j_call: TRBJ2-5
d_call: .
cdr3_aa: CASSLADEETQYF
cdr3_nt: TGTGCCAGCAGCTTGGCGGATGAAGAGACCCAGTACTTC

clone_size: .
v_call: TRBV4-2
j_call: TRBJ2-7
d_call: .
cdr3_aa: CASSPTLTAYEQYF
cdr3_nt: TGTGCCAGCAGCCCGACTCTAACGGCATACGAGCAGTACTTC

clone_size: .
v_call: TRBV27
j_call: TRBJ2-4
d_call: .
cdr3_aa: CASSLGLSPGDIQYF
cdr3_nt: TGTGCCAGCAGTTTGGGGCTTAGTCCTGGAGACATTCAGTACTTC

clone_size: .
v_call: TRBV23-1
j_call: TRBJ1-2
d_call: TRBD1
cdr3_aa: CASSQKDRPPLYYGYTF
cdr3_nt: TGCGCCAGCAGTCAAAAGGACAGGCCCCCTCTTTACTATGGCTACACCTTC